The following is a T cell receptor (beta chain) sequence with its context. Its antigen remains unidentified. This entry is derived from a study of OX40 agonist ivuxolimab in advanced cancers. The wider study: The patients' treatment was ivuxolimab, an agonistic anti-OX40 (CD134) antibody. Study-level points and caveats: Also present in some nonresponders was a low level of normalized T-cell clonal expansion.

Here immunoSEQ multiplex PCR was the method, and the copy in TCRdb shows in-frame clones only, minus some. The sample lists 74,000 or so clones; about 88% were seen once. The germline gives CDR1 SNHLY, CDR2 FYNNEI. The CDR3 loop spans 14 amino acids. V was shortened by 4 bases and J by 1 base, with 8 bases between the two germline ends. Autoimmune disease history or systemic immunosuppression led to patients being barred. Baseline, cycle 4 day 1, and cycle 7 day 1 were the blood sampling points. The receptor was isolated from an adult with an advanced solid tumor such as melanoma, head and neck, liver or kidney cancer. This material consisted of CD4+ or CD8+ T cells sorted from blood, taken in a trial of the OX40 agonist ivuxolimab. This chain links TRBV2 with TRBJ1-5; the D is unclear. CDR3 nucleotide sequence: TGTGCCAGCAGTGGGCGGCAGAGCAATCAGCCCCAGCATTTT. Protein product: CASSGRQSNQPQHF.